The present entry profiles one TCR beta chain with its context. Its antigen is unknown. This record comes from a study of beta chain features in type 1 diabetes. General observations from the study: For type 1 diabetes patients, VDJ junctions showed fewer insertions and more deletions. Shortening of TCRB CDR3s, moderate but significant, appeared in all four CD4+ subsets of Type 1 diabetes patients.

Since all of the isolated RNA was reverse transcribed, expressed TCRB transcripts were what got sequenced. Using immunoSEQ multiplex PCR, the repertoire was profiled, and TCRdb retains in-frame clones only, with some absent. The table lists 130,000 to 150,000 clones, under 60% of them singletons. Only one heparinised blood draw was taken per donor, and its volume averaged roughly 120 mL. This TCR derives from a man aged 18 to 29 in good health. Sample: Tregs from blood.

CDR3: CASSGSGTGFDEQYF. As DNA, the CDR3 is TGTGCCAGCAGTGGATCCGGGACAGGCTTTGACGAGCAGTACTTC. The J gene is TRBJ2-7, the V gene TRBV6-1; 8 bases line up with TRBD1. The V gene end was trimmed by 4 bases and the J gene end by 5 bases; junction bases not matched to a gene: 10. The CDR3 loop spans 15 amino acids. Per the germline V gene, CDR1 is MNHNS and CDR2 is SASEGT.